These 20 T cell receptor beta chains came from one sample sequenced in a study of T-cell reconstitution after alpha-beta-depleted transplantation in children. Unique molecular identifiers featured in how the TCRbeta library was prepared. TCRdb redid the calling of the PCR reads with MiXCR, one entry per CDR3 protein. The data hold about 460,000 distinct CDR3 sequences, with over 9.5% observed a single time. Sample: PBMCs, taken before TCRalphabeta/CD19-depleted stem cell transplant. These receptors originate from a child younger than 10 with inherited bone marrow failure, due to receive a stem cell transplant.

This clonotype has at least ten counts. The CDR3 DNA sequence: TGCAGTGCTAGAGATCGGACAGGGGTCACAGATACGCAGTATTTT. Its translation: CSARDRTGVTDTQYF. The V gene is TRBV20-1, the J gene TRBJ2-3, with 9 bases lining up with TRBD1. The CDR3 has 15 amino acids. The ends lost 0 bases at V and 2 bases at J; junction bases unmatched: 3. CDR1 is DFQATT, CDR2 SNEGSKA, per germline (reference sequence).

This clonotype has at least ten counts. The chain uses TRBV6-5 and TRBJ1-6, with D perhaps matching TRBD1 (6 bases). V dropped 2 bases and J dropped 9 bases, with 14 bases sitting between them. CDR3 length: 15 amino acids. CDR1 and CDR2 (germline): MNHEY, SVGAGI. The CDR3 reads CASSYIPGVFSPLHF. As DNA, the CDR3 is TGTGCCAGCAGTTACATTCCAGGGGTATTTTCACCCCTCCACTTT.

This clonotype showed up just a few times. The rearrangement joins TRBV29-1 to TRBJ1-3; 7 bases are a match to TRBD1. The J segment lost 0 bases and the V segment lost 6 bases, leaving 5 bases of the junction unmatched. This CDR3 contains 14 residues. Germline V gene sequence: CDR1 SQVTM, CDR2 ANQGSEA. DNA of the CDR3: TGCAGCGTGGGGACAGCGAACTCTGGAAACACCATATATTTT. Encoded protein: CSVGTANSGNTIYF.

The V gene is TRBV25-1, the J gene TRBJ2-1, with a tentative D call TRBD1 (5 bases). V was trimmed by 4 bases and J by 4 bases, leaving 17 bases between them. This CDR3 spans 16 amino acids. The V gene's germline CDR1 is MGHDK and CDR2 SYGVNS. CDR3 DNA: TGTGCCAGCAGTGCCCTTACGGGTCAGGGATACAATGAGCAGTTCTTC. Amino acid sequence: CASSALTGQGYNEQFF. Together with reference TRBV25-1 and TRBJ2-1, the CDR3 gives the full variable domain: EADIYQTPRYLVIGTGKKITLECSQTMGHDKMYWYQQDPGMELHLIHYSYGVNSTEKGDLSSESTVSRIRTEHFPLTLESARPSHTSQYLCASSALTGQGYNEQFFGPGTRLTVL.

Ten or more counts support this clonotype. The chain combines TRBV2 with TRBJ2-1; 8 bases fit TRBD1. This CDR3 comprises 13 residues. In germline, CDR1 is SNHLY, CDR2 FYNNEI. The V gene end was trimmed by 3 bases and the J gene end by 8 bases; junction bases not matched to a gene: 3. The CDR3 reads CASSEQGAYEQFF. CDR3 bases: TGTGCCAGCAGTGAGCAGGGGGCGTATGAGCAGTTCTTC.

This chain links TRBV27 with TRBJ2-1; TRBD1 aligns across 7 bases. The length of the CDR3 is 15 residues. Germline values: CDR1 MNHEY, CDR2 SMNVEV (reference sequence). The J segment lost 2 bases and the V segment lost 5 bases, leaving 6 bases of the junction unmatched. The CDR3 sequence is CASSRTGVAYNEQFF. CDR3 nucleotides: TGTGCCAGCAGTAGAACAGGGGTGGCCTACAATGAGCAGTTCTTC.

The chain carries TRBV15 and TRBJ2-3, with D uncertain. V lost 3 bases and J 6 bases, leaving 10 bases between the germline ends. The CDR3 consists of 13 residues. In germline, CDR1 is LNHNV, CDR2 YYDKDF (reference sequence). In nucleotides, the CDR3 is TGTGCCACCAGCAGCGGGTTACGGGATACGCAGTATTTT. This gives the protein CATSSGLRDTQYF.

This clonotype was counted at least ten times. The chain couples TRBV20-1 to TRBJ2-3; TRBD2 might be the D (5 bases). The V end was cut by 3 bases, the J end by 3 bases, with 13 bases between. Germline assignment: CDR1 DFQATT and CDR2 SNEGSKA (reference sequence). The CDR3 spans 14 residues. The CDR3 region is CSARKDLSTDTQYF. CDR3 sequence (DNA): TGCAGTGCTAGGAAGGACTTAAGTACAGATACGCAGTATTTT.

This clonotype has more than one count but fewer than ten. V is TRBV3-1 and J is TRBJ1-4, with TRBD1 identical over 8 bases. Germline-derived CDR1 and CDR2 are LGHDT and YNNKEL (reference sequence). V was pared by 2 bases and J by 5 bases, with 4 bases of the junction left unmatched. The CDR3 is 15 residues long. In nucleotides, the CDR3 is TGTGCCAGCAGCCAAACGGGACAGGACAATGAAAAACTGTTTTTT. Protein sequence: CASSQTGQDNEKLFF.

A few counts support this clonotype. The rearrangement joins TRBV4-2 to TRBJ2-5; 9 bases fit TRBD1. Trimming at V came to 4 bases and at J to 1 base, leaving 7 bases not matched to a gene. Germline loops: CDR1 LGHNA, CDR2 YNFKEQ. CDR3 length: 16 amino acids. This CDR3 reads CASSLQPQGAQETQYF. For the CDR3, the DNA is TGTGCCAGCAGCCTTCAGCCACAGGGGGCCCAAGAGACCCAGTACTTC.

This clonotype has ten or more counts. The gene calls are TRBV5-1 and TRBJ2-2, with D possibly TRBD2 on 5 matching bases. Per the germline V gene, CDR1 is SGHRS and CDR2 is YFSETQ. The ends were cut back, 6 bases at V and 4 bases at J, with 16 bases in the middle. The CDR3 is 15 residues long. CDR3 nucleotides: TGCGCCAGCACTAGCAGGACGGCCTTCACCGGGGAGCTGTTTTTT. Protein: CASTSRTAFTGELFF. Together with reference TRBV5-1 and TRBJ2-2, the CDR3 gives the full variable domain: KAGVTQTPRYLIKTRGQQVTLSCSPISGHRSVSWYQQTPGQGLQFLFEYFSETQRNKGNFPGRFSGRQFSNSRSEMNVSTLELGDSALYLCASTSRTAFTGELFFGEGSRLTVL.

This clonotype has ten or more counts. This chain uses TRBV7-9 with TRBJ2-5, with D possibly TRBD1 on 6 matching bases. Deletions cut 4 bases from V and 3 bases from J, with 12 bases between. CDR3 length: 14 residues. Germline-derived CDR1 and CDR2 are SEHNR and FQNEAQ (reference sequence). The DNA of the CDR3 is TGTGCCAGCAGCTCCCCTACAGGGAAAGAGACCCAGTACTTC. It codes for CASSSPTGKETQYF.

There are many counts of this clonotype. The chain has TRBV12-3 or TRBV12-4 and TRBJ2-3; TRBD2 agrees at 9 bases. The CDR3 length is 15 residues. The ends lost 6 bases at V and 3 bases at J; junction bases unmatched: 7. CDR3 bases: TGTGCCAGCAGCCGTAGCGGGAGTCAGACAGATACGCAGTATTTT. Translated: CASSRSGSQTDTQYF.

This clonotype was counted many times. The chain has TRBV20-1 and TRBJ2-2; D not resolved. Germline assignment: CDR1 DFQATT and CDR2 SNEGSKA (reference sequence). The V gene lost 6 bases and the J gene lost 0 bases, with 11 bases spanning the gap. This CDR3 comprises 14 residues. CDR3 bases: TGCAGTGCCCCGGACCACCCGAACACCGGGGAGCTGTTTTTT. The encoded protein is CSAPDHPNTGELFF.

This clonotype was counted ten times or more. Germline is not matched at one junction end, which may reflect a read error. The chain couples TRBV3-1 to TRBJ2-1; TRBD2 matches at 14 bases. The CDR3 contains 13 residues. CDR1 LGHDT and CDR2 YNNKEL come from the germline V gene (reference sequence). The CDR3 DNA is TGTGCCAGCAGCCAAAGCCGGGGACTAGCGGGAGTTTTC. Protein: CASSQSRGLAGVF.

This clonotype has ten or more counts. This chain uses TRBV5-1 with TRBJ2-3, with 8 nucleotides matching TRBD1. V lost 4 bases to trimming and J lost 2 bases; unmatched junction nucleotides: 6. The CDR3 runs 15 residues. Looked up from germline, CDR1 is SGHRS and CDR2 is YFSETQ. CDR3 sequence reads: CASSPDRDDTDTQYF. CDR3 nucleotide sequence: TGCGCCAGCAGCCCGGACAGGGACGACACAGATACGCAGTATTTT.

In its sample, this clonotype was seen a few times. J is TRBJ2-5 and V is TRBV6-2 or TRBV6-3, with 9 nucleotides matching TRBD2. The CDR3 length is 15 residues. CDR1 is MNHEY and CDR2 is SVGEGT in the germline V gene. V was pared by 5 bases and J by 4 bases, with 8 bases of the junction left unmatched. CDR3: CASSEPGLALETQYF. In DNA form, the CDR3 reads TGTGCCAGCAGTGAGCCGGGACTAGCCCTAGAGACCCAGTACTTC.

This rearrangement joins TRBV7-2 to TRBJ1-4; the D gene is possibly TRBD1 (5 bases). CDR1 SGHTA and CDR2 FQGNSA come from the germline V gene. The length of the CDR3 is 14 residues. The V and J ends lost 0 bases and 6 bases respectively, with 8 bases between them. Here the CDR3 DNA reads TGTGCCAGCAGCTTAGCAGGGGTCTATGAAAAACTGTTTTTT. It translates to CASSLAGVYEKLFF. Together with reference TRBV7-2 and TRBJ1-4, the CDR3 gives the full variable domain: GAGVSQSPSNKVTEKGKDVELRCDPISGHTALYWYRQSLGQGLEFLIYFQGNSAPDKSGLPSDRFSAERTGGSVSTLTIQRTQQEDSAVYLCASSLAGVYEKLFFGSGTQLSVL.

This clonotype was observed many times. The chain employs TRBV12-3 or TRBV12-4 and TRBJ1-2; D unclear. This CDR3 has 13 amino acids. Trimming left V 2 bases short and J 2 bases short, with 6 bases between. The chain's CDR3 is CASSLTQNYGYTF. The CDR3 DNA sequence: TGTGCCAGCAGTTTAACCCAGAACTATGGCTACACCTTC.

This clonotype was counted a few times. This chain joins TRBV19 and TRBJ2-1; no firm D call. CDR1 LNHDA and CDR2 SQIVND come from the germline V gene (reference sequence). CDR3 length: 12 amino acids. V lost 5 bases, J lost 10 bases, and 12 bases lay in between. CDR3 protein: CASSVGPVEQFF. In DNA, the CDR3 is TGTGCCAGTAGTGTCGGCCCCGTAGAGCAGTTCTTC.